Listed below are T cell receptor beta chains from one sample, sequenced in a study of shared clonotypes between healthy human individuals. TCRdb keeps only in-frame clones here, not all; method: immunoSEQ multiplex PCR. The data hold over a million clones, with 98% observed a single time. Sequencing was done on a sample of naive CD4+ T cells sorted from blood. These receptors came from a man under 40 in good health. Both conserved end residues are part of each CDR3. Only some rows state a clone size, as once, few, many or a class for expanded clones.

V gene: TRBV6-1; clone size: .; CDR3 protein: CASRGDRTNTGELFF
V gene: TRBV9; clone size: few; CDR3 protein: CASSVAQGGYEQYF
V gene: TRBV5-5; clone size: .; CDR3 protein: CASSVDGNRAGELFF
V gene: TRBV6-1; clone size: .; CDR3 protein: CASSVRQGNLYGYTF
V gene: TRBV5-1; clone size: .; CDR3 protein: CASSLEGALSYNEQFF
V gene: TRBV5-1; clone size: .; CDR3 protein: CASSPAQGHTIYF
V gene: TRBV11-2; clone size: .; CDR3 protein: CASSFSSLGQGPYEQYF
V gene: TRBV7-9; clone size: .; CDR3 protein: CASSPGGGYGYTF
V gene: TRBV10-2; clone size: .; CDR3 protein: CASSEPYNEQFF
V gene: TRBV6-1; clone size: .; CDR3 protein: CAIAGTGNTEAFF
V gene: TRBV2; clone size: .; CDR3 protein: CASSEDLSEQYF
V gene: TRBV7-8; clone size: .; CDR3 protein: CASSSTGDQPQHF